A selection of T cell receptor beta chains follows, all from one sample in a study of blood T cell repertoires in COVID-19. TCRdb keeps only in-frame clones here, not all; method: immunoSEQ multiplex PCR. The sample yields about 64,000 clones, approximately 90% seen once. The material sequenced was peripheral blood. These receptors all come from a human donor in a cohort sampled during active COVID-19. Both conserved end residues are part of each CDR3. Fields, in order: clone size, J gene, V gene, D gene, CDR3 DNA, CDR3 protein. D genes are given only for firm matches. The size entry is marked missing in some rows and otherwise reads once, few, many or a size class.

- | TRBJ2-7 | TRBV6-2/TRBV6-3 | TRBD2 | TGTGCCAGCAGTTACCCCGACGGCACTAGCGGGAGATTGGGCTACGAGCAGTACTTC | CASSYPDGTSGRLGYEQYF
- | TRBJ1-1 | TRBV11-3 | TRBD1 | TGTGCCAGCAGCTCCTCGGGACAGGGGGCGGCTGAAGCTTTCTTT | CASSSSGQGAAEAFF
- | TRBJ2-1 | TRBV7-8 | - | TGTGCCAGCAGCTTATTAGGAGGTAGGAGTTACAATGAGCAGTTCTTC | CASSLLGGRSYNEQFF
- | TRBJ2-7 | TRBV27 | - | TGTGCCAGCAGTCCCCCGTTACAGGGCGGCGAGCAGTACTTC | CASSPPLQGGEQYF
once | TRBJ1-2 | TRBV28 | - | TGTGCCAGCAGCCCAGGGAGGGAGTCTGGCTACACCTTC | CASSPGRESGYTF
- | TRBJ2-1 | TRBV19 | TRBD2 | TGTGCCAGTAGTAACCGGGACTACTACAATGAGCAGTTCTTC | CASSNRDYYNEQFF
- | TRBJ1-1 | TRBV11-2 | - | TGTGCCAGCAGCTTAAATCAGGGCACTGAAGCTTTCTTT | CASSLNQGTEAFF
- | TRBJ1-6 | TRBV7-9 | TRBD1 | TGTGCCAGCAGCTCCGACAGGGGAAGAAATTCACCCCTCCACTTT | CASSSDRGRNSPLHF
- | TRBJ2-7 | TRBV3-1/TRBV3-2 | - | TGTGCCAGCAGCCGCCGAAGGGGATCCTACGAGCAGTACTTC | CASSRRRGSYEQYF
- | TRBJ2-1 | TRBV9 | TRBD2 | TGTGCCAGCAGCCCCCGGCCTAAACCCGGGACTAGCGGGACGAACTACAATGAGCAGTTCTTC | CASSPRPKPGTSGTNYNEQFF
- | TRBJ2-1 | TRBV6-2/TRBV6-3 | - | TGTGCCAGCAGCCCCGACTACCCCAATGAGCAGTTCTTC | CASSPDYPNEQFF
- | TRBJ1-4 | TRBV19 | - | TGTGCCAGTAGTGGACTTCCACCAACTAATGAAAAACTGTTTTTT | CASSGLPPTNEKLFF
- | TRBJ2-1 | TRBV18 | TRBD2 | TGTGCCAGCTCACCGCCACTAGCGGGACGGGAGGGGCAGTTCTTC | CASSPPLAGREGQFF
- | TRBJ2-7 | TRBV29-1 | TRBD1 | TGCAGCGTCGCCTTACAGGGGGTCTCCTACGAGCAGTACTTC | CSVALQGVSYEQYF
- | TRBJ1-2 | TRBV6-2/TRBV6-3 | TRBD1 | TGTGCCAGCAGTGAGGACAGGGGAAGATTGGGCTACACCTTC | CASSEDRGRLGYTF
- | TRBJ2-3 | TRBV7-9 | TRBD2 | TGTGCCAGCAGTCGGACTAGCGGGAGTAGGGATACGCAGTATTTT | CASSRTSGSRDTQYF
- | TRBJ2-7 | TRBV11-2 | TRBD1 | TGTGCCAGCAGCTTAACTACGGACAGGGGCCCATCCTTCTACGAGCAGTACTTC | CASSLTTDRGPSFYEQYF
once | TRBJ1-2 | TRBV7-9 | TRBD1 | TGTGCCAGCAGCTTAGGGACAGGGCCTAACTATGGCTACACCTTC | CASSLGTGPNYGYTF
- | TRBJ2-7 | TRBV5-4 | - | TGTGCCAGCAGCGGGAACACGTGGCGGGGTAGTAGCTCCTACGAGCAGTACTTC | CASSGNTWRGSSSYEQYF
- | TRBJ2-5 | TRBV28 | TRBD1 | TGTGCCAGCAGTTTCTACAGGGGGGAGGCGCAAGAGACCCAGTACTTC | CASSFYRGEAQETQYF
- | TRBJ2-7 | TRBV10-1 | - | TGCGCCAGCAGTGAGTCGGCGGGAAGCTCCTACGAGCAGTACTTC | CASSESAGSSYEQYF
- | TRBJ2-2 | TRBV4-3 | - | TGCGCCAGCAGCCAAGTAGGAGGGAGTGGCACCGGGGAGCTGTTTTTT | CASSQVGGSGTGELFF
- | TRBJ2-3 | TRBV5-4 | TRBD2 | TGTGCCAGCAGTTATGAAGCGGGAGGGCGGGGCACAGATACGCAGTATTTT | CASSYEAGGRGTDTQYF
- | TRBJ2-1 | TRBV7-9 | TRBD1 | TGTGCCAGCAGCTTATGGGGGACAGGAGTCTACAATGAGCAGTTCTTC | CASSLWGTGVYNEQFF
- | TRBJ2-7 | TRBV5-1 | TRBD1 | TGCGCCAGCAGCTCGGGCGATTACAGGGGGCTGCGGTACGAGCAGTACTTC | CASSSGDYRGLRYEQYF
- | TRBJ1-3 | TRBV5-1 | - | TGCGCCAGCAGCTTGGCGGGGGATAACACCATATATTTT | CASSLAGDNTIYF